This T cell receptor beta chain was found in a study of cytomegalovirus exposure and HLA in healthy donors. Whole-study findings and limits: Productive status was seen about 87% or about 30% of the time for most TCR beta V segments in an earlier analysis. Sequencing depth roughly uniform across donors was assumed in presence/absence analyses. The study found most TCR sequences rare, yet found some public TCRs in many donors. According to reports, the classifier identified cytomegalovirus status with high specificity and sensitivity.

A word on this clone: Its specificity is not known.

13 Jbeta primers and 60 Vbeta primers were used for the PCR. This table comes from immunoSEQ multiplex PCR, and its TCRdb copy is limited to in-frame clones, with some not included. Of 150,000 to 200,000 clones listed, around 76% are singletons. Input material: PBMCs. The sequence was obtained from a man younger than 40 in good health and CMV-seronegative.

The CDR3 DNA reads as TGTGCCAGCAGCCTAAGACAGTCTAACTATGGCTACACCTTC. Its translation is CASSLRQSNYGYTF. V usage is TRBV7-2 and J usage is TRBJ1-2; tentative D call: TRBD1 (5 bases). The CDR3 is 14 residues long. Germline values: CDR1 SGHTA, CDR2 FQGNSA. Trimming removed 5 bases at V and 0 bases at J, with 10 bases between.